This TCR beta chain was identified during a study of T cells in Graves' hyperthyroidism and ophthalmopathy. This clonotype was picked up many times. The CDR3 has 14 residues. The germline V gene has CDR1 DFQATT and CDR2 SNEGSKA (reference sequence). With 1 base removed from V and 1 base from J, the gap between germline ends came to 11 bases. Amplified regions were TCR beta CDR3 sequences from RNA transcripts. The HTBI primer set was used in a first-round RT-PCR of the TCR CDR3. TCRdb reanalysed the multiplex PCR reads using MiXCR and keeps one entry per CDR3 protein. The sample gives hundreds of thousands of distinct CDR3 sequences, roughly 15% of which show up once; under 35% is in the top ten.

Sequencing was performed on blood. The clonotype was recovered from a woman younger than 35 with Graves' ophthalmopathy. The chain joins TRBV20-1 to TRBJ2-7; D is undetermined. The CDR3, as DNA: TGCAGTGCTAGAGGACTGAATAATTCCTACGAGCAGTACTTC. Its translation: CSARGLNNSYEQYF.